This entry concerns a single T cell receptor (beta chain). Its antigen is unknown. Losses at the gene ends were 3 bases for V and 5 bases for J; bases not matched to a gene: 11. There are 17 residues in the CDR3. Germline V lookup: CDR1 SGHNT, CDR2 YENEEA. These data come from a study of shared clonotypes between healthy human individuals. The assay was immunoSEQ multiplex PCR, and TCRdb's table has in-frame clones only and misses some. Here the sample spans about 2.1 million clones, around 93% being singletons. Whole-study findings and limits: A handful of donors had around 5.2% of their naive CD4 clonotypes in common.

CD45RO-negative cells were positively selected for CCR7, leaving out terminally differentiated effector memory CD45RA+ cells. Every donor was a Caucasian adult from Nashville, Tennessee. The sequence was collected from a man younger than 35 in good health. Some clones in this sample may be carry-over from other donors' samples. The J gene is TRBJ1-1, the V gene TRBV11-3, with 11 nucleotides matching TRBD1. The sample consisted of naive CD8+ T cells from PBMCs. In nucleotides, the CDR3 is TGTGCCAGCAGCTTGGTCGGGACAGGGGGAATGTGGACTGAAGCTTTCTTT. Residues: CASSLVGTGGMWTEAFF.